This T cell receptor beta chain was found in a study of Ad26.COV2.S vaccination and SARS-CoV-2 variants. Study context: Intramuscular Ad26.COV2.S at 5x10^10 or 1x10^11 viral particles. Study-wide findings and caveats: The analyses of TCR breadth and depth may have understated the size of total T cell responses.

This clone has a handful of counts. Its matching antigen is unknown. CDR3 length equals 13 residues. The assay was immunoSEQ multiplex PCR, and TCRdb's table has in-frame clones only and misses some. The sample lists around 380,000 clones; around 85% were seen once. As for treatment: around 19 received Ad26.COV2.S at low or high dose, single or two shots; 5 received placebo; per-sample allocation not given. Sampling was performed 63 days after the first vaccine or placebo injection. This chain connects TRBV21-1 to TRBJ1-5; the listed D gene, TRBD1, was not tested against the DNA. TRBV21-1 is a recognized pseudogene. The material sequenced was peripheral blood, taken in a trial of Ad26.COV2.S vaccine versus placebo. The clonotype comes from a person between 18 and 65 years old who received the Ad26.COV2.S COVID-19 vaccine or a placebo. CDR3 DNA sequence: TGTGCCAGCAGCTCCAGGGGCAATCAGCCCCAGCATTTT. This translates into CASSSRGNQPQHF.